The 12 T cell receptor beta chains given below trace back to one sample, sequenced in a study of read filtering for tumor transcriptome and immune sequencing (dated by TCRdb to 2018 to 2021). The sequencer was an Illumina HiSeq 4000. TCR libraries were constructed from 300 to 400 ng RNA using the Immunoverse kit, and molecular barcoded adaptors covering alpha/delta and beta/gamma chains were employed. The public reads were quality trimmed at Q25 with fastp and then assembled into clones with MiXCR by TCRdb, keeping productive beta chains. Entries are consolidated by CDR3 protein sequence, retaining the most common genes and DNA. This sample is represented by some 41,000 distinct CDR3 sequences; about 10% of them were singletons. Clones ranked in the top ten supply about 30% of the sample. Sequencing used a population of CD138-negative cells sorted from bone marrow. In light of the paper, this sample's cell subset or site label describes: bone marrow mononuclear cells depleted of CD138+ plasma/myeloma cells by negative magnetic selection. The receptors were gathered from a donor older than 35 with multiple myeloma.

In this sample, this clonotype turned up many times. The chain recombines TRBV7-9 with TRBJ1-5; no clear D gene. V gave up 5 bases and J gave up 7 bases, with 9 bases separating them. Germline V gene sequence: CDR1 SEHNR, CDR2 FQNEAQ (reference sequence). The CDR3 runs 12 residues. The CDR3 reads CASSHPSQPQHF. The CDR3 nucleotides read TGTGCCAGCAGCCATCCAAGCCAGCCCCAGCATTTT. Based on the CDR3 plus reference TRBV7-9 and TRBJ1-5, the full variable domain is DTGVSQNPRHKITKRGQNVTFRCDPISEHNRLYWYRQTLGQGPEFLTYFQNEAQLEKSRLLSDRFSAERPKGSFSTLEIQRTEQGDSAMYLCASSHPSQPQHFGDGTRLSIL.

Many counts were recorded for this clonotype. The J gene is TRBJ2-1, the V gene TRBV18; 10 nucleotides align to TRBD2. The CDR3 is 15 amino acids. The J segment lost 6 bases and the V segment lost 2 bases, leaving 4 bases of the junction unmatched. Germline V gene lookup returns CDR1 KGHSH and CDR2 LQKENI. CDR3 region: CASSPSGGASNEQFF. In DNA, the CDR3 is TGTGCCAGCTCACCAAGCGGGGGGGCCTCCAATGAGCAGTTCTTC.

This chain uses TRBV11-2 with TRBJ1-1; no firm D call. There are 13 residues in the CDR3. The germline CDR1 and CDR2 sequences are SGHAT and FQNNGV. Trimming took 5 bases from V and 7 from J, leaving 14 bases between them. The CDR3 region is CASSPLGRHEAFF. CDR3 sequence (DNA): TGTGCCAGCAGCCCTTTAGGACGACATGAAGCTTTCTTT.

This clonotype has a count of ten or more. The V gene is TRBV20-1, the J gene TRBJ2-2; D gene uncertain. Deletions cut 0 bases from V and 0 bases from J, with 17 bases between. Germline CDR1 DFQATT, CDR2 SNEGSKA (reference sequence). This CDR3 spans 18 amino acids. CDR3: CSARDHLAYSPNTGELFF. The CDR3 DNA reads as TGCAGTGCTAGAGATCATCTGGCGTACTCCCCGAACACCGGGGAGCTGTTTTTT.

This clonotype occurred many times. CDR3 bases: TGTGCCAGCAGCCCTGTGGGGGTTCGCAATGAGCAGTTCTTC. This codes for CASSPVGVRNEQFF. The chain couples TRBV7-9 to TRBJ2-1; the D call may be TRBD1 or TRBD2 (5 bases each). Trimming removed 5 bases from V and 6 bases from J, with 14 bases in between. CDR1 SEHNR and CDR2 FQNEAQ come from the germline V gene (reference sequence). The CDR3 covers 14 residues.

V gene TRBV7-9 combines with J gene TRBJ2-1; D ambiguous. Germline V gene sequence: CDR1 SEHNR, CDR2 FQNEAQ (reference sequence). Between the trimmed V and J ends, which lost 2 bases and 13 bases, there was a span of 15 bases. The length of the CDR3 is 13 residues. The CDR3: CASSLLDTMSQFF. The CDR3 DNA reads as TGTGCCAGCAGCTTACTAGATACAATGAGTCAGTTCTTC.

The genes are TRBV4-1 and TRBJ2-7; 9 bases are a match to TRBD1. The CDR3 has 16 amino acids. Losses at the gene ends were 3 bases for V and 4 bases for J; bases not matched to a gene: 10. From germline, CDR1 is MGHRA and CDR2 YSYEKL. Written as DNA, the CDR3 is TGCGCCAGCAGCCAGATCGGGACAGGGAAACCTTACGAGCAGTACTTC. Protein sequence: CASSQIGTGKPYEQYF.

As to this clonotype: This may be a read error: a much more frequent sequence differs by one nucleotide. The chain recombines TRBV21-1 with TRBJ2-3. TRBV21-1 is a documented pseudogene. The CDR3 totals 15 residues. As DNA, the CDR3 is TGTGCCAGCAGCAAGCGGCATCATGACATAGATATGCAGTATTTT. Its translation is CASSKRHHDIDMQYF.

About this clonotype: Being one base from a much bigger clone, this may be a read error. The chain combines TRBV29-1 with TRBJ1-1; D unresolved. Trimming removed 0 bases from V and 4 bases from J, with 15 bases in between. Germline V CDR1 and CDR2: SQVTM, ANQGSEA. CDR3 length: 15 residues. The CDR3 region is CSVEDSGGAPTEAFF. CDR3 nucleotides: TGCAGCGTTGAAGATTCGGGTGGAGCGCCCACTGAAGCTTTCTTT.

There are many counts of this clonotype. This chain uses TRBV12-3 or TRBV12-4 with TRBJ1-5, with 11 bases fitting TRBD1. The CDR3 has 17 residues. Trimming removed 4 bases from V and 4 bases from J; junction bases left unmatched: 9. The chain's CDR3 is CASSSTRGQGGNQPQHF. CDR3 bases: TGTGCCAGCAGTTCCACCCGGGGACAGGGGGGTAATCAGCCCCAGCATTTT.

Ten or more counts support this clonotype. The chain is built from TRBV5-5 and TRBJ2-5, with D unresolved. This CDR3 is built from 13 residues. V lost 0 bases and J lost 0, with 3 bases in between. Germline lookup yields CDR1 SGHKS and CDR2 YYEKEE (reference sequence). The DNA for the CDR3 is TGTGCCAGCAGCTTGGCACACCAAGAGACCCAGTACTTC. Its protein product is CASSLAHQETQYF.

The rearrangement joins TRBV29-1 to TRBJ1-3; D perhaps matches TRBD1 (5 bases). With 3 bases removed from V and 0 bases from J, the gap between germline ends came to 18 bases. The CDR3 loop spans 17 amino acids. The germline V gene encodes CDR1 SQVTM and CDR2 ANQGSEA. This chain's CDR3 is CSVEILRVDDSGNTIYF. The CDR3 coding sequence is TGCAGCGTTGAGATCCTCAGGGTCGACGACTCTGGAAACACCATATATTTT.